This TCR beta chain was sequenced in a study of control samples from healthy donors and cancer patients. Sequenced by immunoSEQ multiplex PCR; TCRdb stores in-frame clones only, minus some. Here the sample spans about 160,000 clones, approximately 96% being singletons. Germline V gives CDR1 MDHEN, CDR2 SYDVKM. With 5 bases removed from V and 5 bases from J, the gap between germline ends came to 19 bases. The length of the CDR3 is 16 residues. This clonotype was sampled from a woman in her 30s in good health. The gene calls are TRBV28 and TRBJ1-5; D is ambiguous. The sample comprised blood. The CDR3 DNA sequence: TGTGCCAGCAGTCCAATTGGAGGCGAACCCCATCAGCCCCAGCATTTT. It encodes CASSPIGGEPHQPQHF. The variable domain in full, with the rest retrieved from reference TRBV28 and TRBJ1-5, is DVKVTQSSRYLVKRTGEKVFLECVQDMDHENMFWYRQDPGLGLRLIYFSYDVKMKEKGDIPEGYSVSREKKERFSLILESASTNQTSMYLCASSPIGGEPHQPQHFGDGTRLSIL.